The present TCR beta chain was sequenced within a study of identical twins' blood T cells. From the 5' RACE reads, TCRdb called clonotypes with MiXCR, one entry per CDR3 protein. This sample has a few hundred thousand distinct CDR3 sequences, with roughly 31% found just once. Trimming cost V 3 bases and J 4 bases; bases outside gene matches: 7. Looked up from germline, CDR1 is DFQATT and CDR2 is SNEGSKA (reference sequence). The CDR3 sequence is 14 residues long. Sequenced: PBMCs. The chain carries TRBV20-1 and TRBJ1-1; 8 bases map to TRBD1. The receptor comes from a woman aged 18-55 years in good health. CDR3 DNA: TGCAGTGCTAGCAGGGGACAGGCTGTCACTGAAGCTTTCTTT. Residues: CSASRGQAVTEAFF.